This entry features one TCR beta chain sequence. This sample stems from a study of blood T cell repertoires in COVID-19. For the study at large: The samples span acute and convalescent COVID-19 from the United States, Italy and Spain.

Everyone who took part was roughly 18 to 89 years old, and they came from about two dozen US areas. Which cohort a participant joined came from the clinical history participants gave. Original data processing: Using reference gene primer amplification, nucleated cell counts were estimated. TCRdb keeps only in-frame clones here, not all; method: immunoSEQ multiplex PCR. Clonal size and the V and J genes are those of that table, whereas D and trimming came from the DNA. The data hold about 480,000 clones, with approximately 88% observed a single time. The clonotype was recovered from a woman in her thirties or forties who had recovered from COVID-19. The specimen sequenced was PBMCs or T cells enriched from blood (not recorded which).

CDR3 sequence reads: CASSVSSGIYEQYF. As DNA, the CDR3 is TGTGCCAGCAGCGTTTCTAGCGGGATCTACGAGCAGTACTTC. The J gene is TRBJ2-7, the V gene TRBV9, with 9 bases fitting TRBD2. CDR3 length: 14 amino acids. Trimming took 2 bases from V and 3 from J; bases not matched to a gene: 3. CDR1 and CDR2 (germline): SGDLS, YYNGEE.